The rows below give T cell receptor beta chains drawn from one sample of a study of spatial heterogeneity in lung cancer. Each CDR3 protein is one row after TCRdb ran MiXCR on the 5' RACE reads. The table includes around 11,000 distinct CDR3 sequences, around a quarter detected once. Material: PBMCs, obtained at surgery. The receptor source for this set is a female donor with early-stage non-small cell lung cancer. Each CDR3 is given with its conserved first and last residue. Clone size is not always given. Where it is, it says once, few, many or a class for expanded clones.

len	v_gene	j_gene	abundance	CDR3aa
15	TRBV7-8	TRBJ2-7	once	CASSPDFKTSYEQYF
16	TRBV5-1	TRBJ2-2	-	CASSPTVPDNTGELFF
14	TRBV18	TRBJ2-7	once	CASSPPARTHEQYF
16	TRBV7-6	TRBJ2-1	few	CASSSPFETSGSEQFF
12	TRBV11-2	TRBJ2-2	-	CASSFVGGELFF
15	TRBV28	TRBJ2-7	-	CASGPNIGVGYEQYF
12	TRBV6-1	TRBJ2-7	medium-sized	CASYSLPYEQYF
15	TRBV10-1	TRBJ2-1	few	CASSLTGGSYNEQFF
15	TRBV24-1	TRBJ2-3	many	CATSDLAGDADTQYF
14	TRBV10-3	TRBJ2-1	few	CAISESGRMTEQFF
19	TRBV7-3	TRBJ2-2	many	CASSLRETRQGLNTGELFF
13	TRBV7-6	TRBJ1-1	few	CASSFHLDGEAFF
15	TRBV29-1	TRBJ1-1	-	CSVARQGGVNTEAFF
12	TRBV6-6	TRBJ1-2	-	CASSYSTDGYTF
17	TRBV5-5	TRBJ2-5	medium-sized	CASSAPGLAGNRETQYF
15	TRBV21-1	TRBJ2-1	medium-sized	CAGETGTSGRGEQFF
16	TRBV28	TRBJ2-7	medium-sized	CASSFLSRGRVYEQYF
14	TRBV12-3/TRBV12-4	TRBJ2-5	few	CASSPLAWEETQYF
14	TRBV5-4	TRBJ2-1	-	CASSLVGETNEQFF
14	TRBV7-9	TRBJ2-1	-	CASSLTAIYNEQFF
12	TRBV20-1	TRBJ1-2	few	CSAGRENYGYTF
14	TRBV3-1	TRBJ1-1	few	CASSASKVNTEAFF
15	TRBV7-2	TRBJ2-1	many	CASSLLAGGPGEQFF